This TCR beta chain was found in a study of beta chain features in type 1 diabetes. Whole-study results and caveats: The VDJ junctions of type 1 diabetes patients carried fewer insertions and more deletions. Type 1 diabetes patients had TCRB CDR3s that were shorter (moderately but significantly so) in all four CD4+ subsets.

The V gene end was trimmed by 5 bases and the J gene end by 7 bases; junction bases not matched to a gene: 10. CDR1 is MDHEN, CDR2 SYDVKM, per germline. The CDR3 spans 14 residues. As for this clone: The antigen remains unidentified.

TCRB transcripts that were expressed got sequenced, as all of the isolated RNA had been reverse transcribed. Libraries were prepared by immunoSEQ multiplex PCR; TCRdb keeps only in-frame clonotypes and omits some of them. The table lists around 280,000 clones, 15% of them singletons, with roughly 0.015% in the top ten. V and J are TRBV28 and TRBJ2-7, with TRBD2 identical over 8 bases. The receptor was isolated from a man aged 18 to 30 with type 1 diabetes. Sequenced: naive CD4+ T cells from blood. The CDR3: CASSLSGGLREQYF. DNA of the CDR3: TGTGCCAGCAGTCTCAGCGGGGGTTTGAGGGAGCAGTACTTC. Variable domain in full (rest from reference TRBV28 and TRBJ2-7): DVKVTQSSRYLVKRTGEKVFLECVQDMDHENMFWYRQDPGLGLRLIYFSYDVKMKEKGDIPEGYSVSREKKERFSLILESASTNQTSMYLCASSLSGGLREQYFGPGTRLTVT.